This TCR beta chain appears in the sequencing data of a study of sequential checkpoint blockade in melanoma. In the study overall: Each arm's sequence ended with maintenance nivolumab.

Sample treatment: randomized to nivolumab then ipilimumab (arm A) or the reverse (arm B). As to this clone: Its cognate antigen is unknown.

The data were produced by immunoSEQ multiplex PCR, yet TCRdb's version contains in-frame clones alone and is incomplete. The table lists more than 10,000 clones, around a quarter of them singletons. Study findings and constraints: Mutational load did not correlate with tumor T-cell fraction or clonality.

Germline V gene sequence: CDR1 SGDLS, CDR2 YYNGEE. The CDR3 runs 16 residues. V shed 4 bases and J shed 5 bases, with 22 bases lying between them. This clonotype originated in a human donor with melanoma. This rearrangement joins TRBV9 to TRBJ2-7; no clear D. The specimen comprised tumor tissue (inferred from file names), sampled from a patient given nivolumab and ipilimumab in sequence. The CDR3 here is CASSPGPTTATNEQYF. The CDR3 DNA is TGTGCCAGCAGCCCGGGCCCCACGACCGCTACCAACGAGCAGTACTTC.